The 3 T cell receptor beta chains in this list originate from one sample, sequenced in a study of regulatory T cells in long-lasting Graves disease. Documented time point: newly diagnosed GD, antithyroid drugs for less than 3 months. PBMC RNA served as the TCR library source. Researchers made TCR beta libraries by using iRepertoire HTBI primers and running Arm-PCR on CDR3 regions. TCRdb redid the calling of the multiplex PCR reads with MiXCR, one entry per CDR3 protein. The sample holds 350,000 to 450,000 distinct CDR3 sequences, 12% seen once. The data were also submitted as part of a second study, on T cells in Graves' hyperthyroidism and ophthalmopathy.

Here the sequenced sample was peripheral blood mononuclear cells (PBMCs), taken at new diagnosis, from a patient treated with antithyroid drugs. Source of these receptors: a woman younger than 35 with Graves disease.

The rearrangement links TRBV29-1 to TRBJ1-4, with D possibly TRBD1 on 5 matching bases. The germline V and J ends were trimmed by 4 bases and 4 bases, with 19 bases remaining between them. CDR3 size: 16 residues. Germline-derived CDR1 and CDR2 are SQVTM and ANQGSEA. CDR3 loop: CSVGLVEGRSNEKLFF. CDR3 sequence (DNA): TGCAGCGTTGGCCTTGTTGAGGGGCGCAGTAATGAAAAACTGTTTTTT.

The V gene is TRBV20-1, the J gene TRBJ2-5; D possibly matches TRBD1 or TRBD2 (5 bases each). V lost 3 bases to trimming and J lost 5 bases, with 19 bases between them. From germline, CDR1 is DFQATT and CDR2 SNEGSKA (reference sequence). The CDR3 loop spans 15 amino acids. The CDR3 is CSASKGTDTKETQYF. For the CDR3, the DNA is TGCAGTGCTAGTAAGGGGACCGATACTAAGGAGACCCAGTACTTC.

This clonotype occurred many times. J is TRBJ2-1 and V is TRBV7-2, with D maybe TRBD1 (6 bases). CDR1 is SGHTA, CDR2 FQGNSA, per germline. This CDR3 is 14 amino acids long. Trimming left V 5 bases short and J 7 bases short, with 15 bases between. The CDR3 DNA follows: TGTGCCAGCAGCCGGGACACCCTGATTAATGAGCAGTTCTTC. This encodes CASSRDTLINEQFF.